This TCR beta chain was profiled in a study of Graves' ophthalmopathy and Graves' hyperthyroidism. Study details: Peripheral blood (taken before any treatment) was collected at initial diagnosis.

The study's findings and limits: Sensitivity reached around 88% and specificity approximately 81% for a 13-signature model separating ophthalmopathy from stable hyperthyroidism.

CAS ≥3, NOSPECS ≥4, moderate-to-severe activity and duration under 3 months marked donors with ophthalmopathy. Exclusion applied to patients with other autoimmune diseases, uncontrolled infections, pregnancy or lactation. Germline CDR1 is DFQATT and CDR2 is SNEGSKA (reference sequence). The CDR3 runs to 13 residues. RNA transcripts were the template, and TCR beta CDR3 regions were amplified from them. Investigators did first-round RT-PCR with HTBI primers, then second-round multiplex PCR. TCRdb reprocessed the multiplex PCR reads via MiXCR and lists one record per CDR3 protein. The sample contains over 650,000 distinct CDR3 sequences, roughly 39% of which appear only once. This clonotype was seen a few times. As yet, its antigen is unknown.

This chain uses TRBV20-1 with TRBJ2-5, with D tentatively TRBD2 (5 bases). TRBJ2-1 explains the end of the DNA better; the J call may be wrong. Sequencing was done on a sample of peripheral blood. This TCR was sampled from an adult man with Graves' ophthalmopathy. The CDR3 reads CSGTSGVGNEQFF. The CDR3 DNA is TGCAGTGGGACGAGCGGTGTGGGTAATGAGCAGTTCTTC.